The clone carrying this TCR beta chain came up many times. The record originates from a study of tumor-infiltrating lymphocytes in primary liver carcinoma. There are 13 residues in the CDR3. Germline V CDR1 and CDR2: SGHAT, FQNNGV. Trimming removed 1 base at V and 4 bases at J, with 5 bases between. Both blood RNA, taken from unsorted whole blood, and germline DNA were extracted. Total RNA amounting to around 450 ng was the source from which TCR beta cDNA was made with a constant-region primer. It was through three nested multiplex PCR rounds of slightly modified ARM-PCR that TCR beta libraries arose. The first two PCR rounds used TRBV1-TRBV30 forward primers with a C-beta reverse primer, around 10 cycles each. TCRdb reprocessed the multiplex PCR reads with MiXCR, giving one entry per CDR3 protein. The table lists hundreds of thousands of distinct CDR3 sequences, roughly 60% of them singletons, with 15% to 20% in the top ten.

Material for sequencing was peripheral blood. The chain has TRBV11-2 and TRBJ2-4; D remains unclear. This sequence originates from a woman in her twenties or thirties with primary liver carcinoma and hepatitis B virus infection. Written as DNA, the CDR3 is TGTGCCAGCAGCTTAGGCAGGAAAAACATTCAGTACTTC. Translation: CASSLGRKNIQYF.